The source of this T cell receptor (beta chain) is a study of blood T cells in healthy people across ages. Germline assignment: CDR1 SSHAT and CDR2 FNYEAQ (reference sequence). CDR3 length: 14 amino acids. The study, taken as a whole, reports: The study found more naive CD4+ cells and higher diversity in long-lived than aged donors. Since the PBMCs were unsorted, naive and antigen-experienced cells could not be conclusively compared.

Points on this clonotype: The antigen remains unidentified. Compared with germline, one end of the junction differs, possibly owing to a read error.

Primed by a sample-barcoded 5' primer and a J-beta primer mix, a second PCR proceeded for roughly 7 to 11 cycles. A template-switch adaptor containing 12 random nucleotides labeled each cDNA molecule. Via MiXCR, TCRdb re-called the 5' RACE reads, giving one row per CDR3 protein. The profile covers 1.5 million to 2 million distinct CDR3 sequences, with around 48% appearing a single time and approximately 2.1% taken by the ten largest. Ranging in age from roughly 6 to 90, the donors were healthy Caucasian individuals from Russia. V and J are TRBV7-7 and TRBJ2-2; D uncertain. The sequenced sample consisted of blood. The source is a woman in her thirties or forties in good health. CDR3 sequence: CASSLAENTGELFF. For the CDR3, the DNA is TGTGCTAGCAGCTTAGCAGAGAACACCGGGGAGCTGTTTTTT.